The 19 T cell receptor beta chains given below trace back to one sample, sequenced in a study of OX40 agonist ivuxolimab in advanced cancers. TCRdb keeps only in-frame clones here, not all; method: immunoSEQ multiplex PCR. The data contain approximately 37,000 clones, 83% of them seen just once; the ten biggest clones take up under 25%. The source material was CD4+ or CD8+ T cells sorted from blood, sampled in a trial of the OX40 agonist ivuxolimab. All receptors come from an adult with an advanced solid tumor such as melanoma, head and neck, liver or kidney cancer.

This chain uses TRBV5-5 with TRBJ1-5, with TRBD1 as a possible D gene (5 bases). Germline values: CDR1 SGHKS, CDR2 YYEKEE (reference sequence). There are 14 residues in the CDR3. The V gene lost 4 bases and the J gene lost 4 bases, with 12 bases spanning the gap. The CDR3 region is CASSQLGENQPQHF. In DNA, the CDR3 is TGTGCCAGCAGCCAACTGGGGGAGAATCAGCCCCAGCATTTT. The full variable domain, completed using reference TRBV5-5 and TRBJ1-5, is DAGVTQSPTHLIKTRGQQVTLRCSPISGHKSVSWYQQVLGQGPQFIFQYYEKEERGRGNFPDRFSARQFPNYSSELNVNALLLGDSALYLCASSQLGENQPQHFGDGTRLSIL.

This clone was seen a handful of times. CDR3 in DNA: TGTGCCAGCAGCTGGACGCCCGGGACTAGCGCACAAGAGACCCAGTACTTC. Its protein product is CASSWTPGTSAQETQYF. This chain connects TRBV5-4 to TRBJ2-5; 10 bases agree with TRBD2. The ends lost 3 bases at V and 2 bases at J; junction bases unmatched: 10. The CDR3 runs 17 residues. In germline, CDR1 is SGHNT, CDR2 YYREEE (reference sequence).

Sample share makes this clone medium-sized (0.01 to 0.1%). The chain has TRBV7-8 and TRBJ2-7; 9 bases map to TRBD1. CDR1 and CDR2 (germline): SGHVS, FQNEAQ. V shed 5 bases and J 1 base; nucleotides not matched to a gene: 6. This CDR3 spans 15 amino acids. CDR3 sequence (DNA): TGTGCCAGCAGCGTAGGACAGGGGCCTTCCTACGAGCAGTACTTC. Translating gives CASSVGQGPSYEQYF.

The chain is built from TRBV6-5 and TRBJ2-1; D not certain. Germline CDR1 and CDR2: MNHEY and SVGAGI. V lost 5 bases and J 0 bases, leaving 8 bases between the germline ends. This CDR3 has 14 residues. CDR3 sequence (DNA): TGTGCCAGCAGTCCAGGTCACTCCTACAATGAGCAGTTCTTC. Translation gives CASSPGHSYNEQFF.

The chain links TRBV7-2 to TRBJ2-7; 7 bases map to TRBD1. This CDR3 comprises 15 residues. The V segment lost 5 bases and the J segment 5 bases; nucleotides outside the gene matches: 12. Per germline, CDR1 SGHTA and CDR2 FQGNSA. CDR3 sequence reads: CASSTSPRGQDEQYF. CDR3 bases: TGTGCCAGCAGCACCTCGCCTAGGGGGCAGGACGAGCAGTACTTC.

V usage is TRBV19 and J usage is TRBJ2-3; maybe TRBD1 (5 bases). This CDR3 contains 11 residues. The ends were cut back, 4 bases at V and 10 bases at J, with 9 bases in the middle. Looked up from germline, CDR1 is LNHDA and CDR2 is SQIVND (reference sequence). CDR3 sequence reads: CASSTGSPQYF. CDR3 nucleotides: TGTGCCAGTAGTACAGGGTCGCCGCAGTATTTT. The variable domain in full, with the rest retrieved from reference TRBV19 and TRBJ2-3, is DGGITQSPKYLFRKEGQNVTLSCEQNLNHDAMYWYRQDPGQGLRLIYYSQIVNDFQKGDIAEGYSVSREKKESFPLTVTSAQKNPTAFYLCASSTGSPQYFGPGTRLTVL.

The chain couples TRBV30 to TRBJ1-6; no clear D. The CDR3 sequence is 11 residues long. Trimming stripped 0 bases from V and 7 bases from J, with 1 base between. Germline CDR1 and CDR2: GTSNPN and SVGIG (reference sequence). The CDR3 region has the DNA TGTGCCTGGAGTGTAAATTCACCCCTCCACTTT. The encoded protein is CAWSVNSPLHF.

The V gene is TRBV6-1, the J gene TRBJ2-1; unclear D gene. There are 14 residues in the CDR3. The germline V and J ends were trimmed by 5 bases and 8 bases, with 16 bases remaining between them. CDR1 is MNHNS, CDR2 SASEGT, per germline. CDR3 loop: CASSSADMGDEQFF. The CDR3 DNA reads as TGTGCCAGCAGTTCCGCCGATATGGGCGATGAGCAGTTCTTC.

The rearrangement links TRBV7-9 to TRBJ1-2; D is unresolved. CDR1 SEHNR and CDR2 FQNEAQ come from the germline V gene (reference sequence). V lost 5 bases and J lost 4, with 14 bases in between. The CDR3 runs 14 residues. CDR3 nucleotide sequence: TGTGCCAGCAGCCAAGATCGAGACGGCTATGGCTACACCTTC. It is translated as CASSQDRDGYGYTF.

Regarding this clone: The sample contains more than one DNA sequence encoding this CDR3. The CDR3 loop reads CASSLAGGYEQYF. As DNA, the CDR3 is TGTGCCAGCAGTTTGGCAGGGGGCTACGAGCAGTACTTC. The V and J genes are TRBV27 and TRBJ2-7, with 7 bases identical to TRBD1. Germline V lookup: CDR1 MNHEY, CDR2 SMNVEV (reference sequence). J was trimmed by 3 bases and V by 3 bases; bases with no gene match: 2. There are 13 residues in the CDR3.

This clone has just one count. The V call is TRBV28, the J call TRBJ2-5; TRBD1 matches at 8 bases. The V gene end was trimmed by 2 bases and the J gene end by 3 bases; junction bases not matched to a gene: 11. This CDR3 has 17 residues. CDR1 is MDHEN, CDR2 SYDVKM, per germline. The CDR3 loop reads CASSLGQGFVGKETQYF. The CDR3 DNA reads TGTGCCAGCAGTTTAGGACAGGGATTCGTGGGGAAAGAGACCCAGTACTTC. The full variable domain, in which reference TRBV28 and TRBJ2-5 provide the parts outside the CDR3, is DVKVTQSSRYLVKRTGEKVFLECVQDMDHENMFWYRQDPGLGLRLIYFSYDVKMKEKGDIPEGYSVSREKKERFSLILESASTNQTSMYLCASSLGQGFVGKETQYFGPGTRLLVL.

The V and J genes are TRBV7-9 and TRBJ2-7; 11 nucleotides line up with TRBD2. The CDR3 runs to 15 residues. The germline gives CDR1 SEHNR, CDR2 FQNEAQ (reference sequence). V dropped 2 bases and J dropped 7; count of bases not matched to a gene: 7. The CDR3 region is CASSLLAGGPGEQYF. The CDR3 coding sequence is TGTGCCAGCAGCTTATTAGCGGGAGGGCCGGGGGAGCAGTACTTC.

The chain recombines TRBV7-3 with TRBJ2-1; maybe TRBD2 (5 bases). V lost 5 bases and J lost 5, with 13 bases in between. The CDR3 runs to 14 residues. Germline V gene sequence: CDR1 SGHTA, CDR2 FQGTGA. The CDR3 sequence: CASSQGYGNNEQFF. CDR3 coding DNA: TGTGCCAGCAGCCAAGGTTACGGGAACAATGAGCAGTTCTTC.

The CDR3 spells CASSNGRGPQYNEQFF. CDR3 sequence (DNA): TGCGCCAGCAGCAACGGGCGGGGACCACAGTACAATGAGCAGTTCTTC. The rearrangement uses TRBV5-1 and TRBJ2-1, with D possibly TRBD2 on 6 matching bases. Per the germline V gene, CDR1 is SGHRS and CDR2 is YFSETQ. Trimming took off 4 bases at V and 4 bases at J, with 18 bases between the two ends. The CDR3 runs to 16 residues.

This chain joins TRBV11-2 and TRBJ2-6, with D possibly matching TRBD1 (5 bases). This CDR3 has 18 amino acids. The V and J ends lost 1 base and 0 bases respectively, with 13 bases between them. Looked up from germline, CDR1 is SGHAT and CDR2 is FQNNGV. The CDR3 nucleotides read TGTGCCAGCAGCTTAGGTTCAGGGCCCTACTCTGGGGCCAACGTCCTGACTTTC. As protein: CASSLGSGPYSGANVLTF.

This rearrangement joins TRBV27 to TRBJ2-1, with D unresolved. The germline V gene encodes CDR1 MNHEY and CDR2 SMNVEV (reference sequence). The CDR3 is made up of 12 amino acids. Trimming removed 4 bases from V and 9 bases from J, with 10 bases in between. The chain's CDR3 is CASSSLSLEQFF. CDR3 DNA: TGTGCCAGCAGTTCGCTTAGCCTTGAGCAGTTCTTC.

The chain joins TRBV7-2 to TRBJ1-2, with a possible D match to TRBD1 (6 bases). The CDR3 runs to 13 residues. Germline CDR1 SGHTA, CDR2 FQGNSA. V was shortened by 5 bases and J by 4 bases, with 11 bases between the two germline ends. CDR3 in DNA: TGTGCCAGCAGCCCCCGGACAGCCTATGGCTACACCTTC. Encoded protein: CASSPRTAYGYTF.

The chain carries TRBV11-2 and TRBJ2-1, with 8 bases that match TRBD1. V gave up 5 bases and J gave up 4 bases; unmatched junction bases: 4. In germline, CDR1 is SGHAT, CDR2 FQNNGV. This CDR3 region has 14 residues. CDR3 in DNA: TGTGCCAGCAGCCCGGGACAGGAATACAATGAGCAGTTCTTC. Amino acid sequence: CASSPGQEYNEQFF.

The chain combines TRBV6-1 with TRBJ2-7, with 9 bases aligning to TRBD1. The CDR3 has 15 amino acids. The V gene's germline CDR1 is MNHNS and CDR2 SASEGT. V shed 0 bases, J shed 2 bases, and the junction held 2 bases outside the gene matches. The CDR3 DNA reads TGTGCCAGCAGTGAAGCCGGGACAGGGCCCTACGAGCAGTACTTC. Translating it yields CASSEAGTGPYEQYF.